This T cell receptor beta chain is from a study of cytomegalovirus exposure and HLA in healthy donors. This clone occurred once. The study ran its PCR with 60 Vbeta and 13 Jbeta primers. Using immunoSEQ multiplex PCR, the repertoire was profiled, and TCRdb retains in-frame clones only, with some absent. This sample has roughly 52,000 clones, with 78% found just once. This CDR3 contains 13 residues. Germline-derived CDR1 and CDR2 are SGHVS and FQNEAQ. V was cut by 6 bases and J by 8 bases, with 16 bases left in between. The sequence was obtained from a female donor in good health and CMV-seronegative. J is TRBJ1-2 and V is TRBV7-8; weak D call: TRBD1 (6 bases). Sequenced: PBMCs. This chain's CDR3 is CASRPSGARGYTF. CDR3 DNA: TGTGCCAGCAGGCCATCAGGGGCCCGGGGCTACACCTTC.